Listed here are 22 T cell receptor beta chains from one sample, sequenced in a study of T-cell memory formation after mild COVID-19. Each CDR3 protein gets one entry after TCRdb re-called the 5' RACE reads with MiXCR. The data hold roughly 68,000 distinct CDR3 sequences, with around 15% observed a single time. Sequences were obtained from PBMCs or a T cell subset sorted from them (not recorded which). The source of these receptors is an adult woman who had mild COVID-19 (a few samples of this study predate the infection). Cell type and time point are not known.

This clonotype was observed a handful of times. The V call is TRBV5-1, the J call TRBJ2-5; 7 bases fit TRBD2. With V trimmed by 0 bases and J by 2 bases, 4 bases remained unmatched. The CDR3 loop spans 15 amino acids. Germline V gives CDR1 SGHRS, CDR2 YFSETQ. The CDR3 DNA follows: TGCGCCAGCAGCTTGGGGGCTAGCGGACAAGAGACCCAGTACTTC. It specifies CASSLGASGQETQYF.

V and J are TRBV5-1 and TRBJ2-1; unclear D gene. V was shortened by 4 bases and J by 5 bases, with 4 bases between the two germline ends. This CDR3 spans 11 amino acids. CDR1 is SGHRS and CDR2 is YFSETQ in the germline V gene. In DNA, the CDR3 is TGCGCCAGCAGCCCCGACAATGAGCAGTTCTTC. Translated, it gives CASSPDNEQFF.

The chain has TRBV15 and TRBJ2-2, with D perhaps TRBD1 (5 bases). V lost 3 bases and J lost 0, with 5 bases in between. Germline V gene data show CDR1 as LNHNV and CDR2 as YYDKDF (reference sequence). The CDR3 contains 14 residues. The CDR3 DNA sequence: TGTGCCACCAGCAGGACAGCGAACACCGGGGAGCTGTTTTTT. It translates to CATSRTANTGELFF.

The chain joins TRBV7-9 to TRBJ2-7; the D gene could be TRBD1 or TRBD2 (5 bases each). CDR1 and CDR2 from the germline V gene are SEHNR and FQNEAQ (reference sequence). There are 18 residues in the CDR3. The V end was cut by 4 bases, the J end by 1 base, with 23 bases between. CDR3 sequence: CASSSATVGDPQSYEQYF. CDR3 nucleotide sequence: TGTGCCAGCAGCTCCGCAACCGTGGGGGACCCCCAGTCCTACGAGCAGTACTTC.

The chain links TRBV6-6 to TRBJ2-5; D remains ambiguous. Germline CDR1 and CDR2: MNHNY and SVGAGI (reference sequence). Trimming shortened V by 0 bases and J by 1 base, and 6 bases separated the two germline ends. This CDR3 contains 14 residues. The CDR3 nucleotides read TGTGCCAGCAGTTACTCGGGCGGCCAAGAGACCCAGTACTTC. This translates into CASSYSGGQETQYF.

This clonotype was seen more than once but under ten times. The chain links TRBV4-1 to TRBJ2-3; 7 nucleotides match TRBD1. CDR1 MGHRA and CDR2 YSYEKL come from the germline V gene. The trim removed 0 bases at V and 4 bases at J, leaving 4 bases unmatched. The CDR3 is 15 amino acids. DNA for the CDR3: TGCGCCAGCAGCCAAGAGAAGGGGGCACCAGATACGCAGTATTTT. It yields the protein CASSQEKGAPDTQYF.

V usage is TRBV7-2 and J usage is TRBJ2-7, with D tentatively TRBD2 (6 bases). V was clipped by 4 bases and J by 4 bases, with 20 bases between them. The CDR3 is 16 residues long. Germline CDR1 and CDR2: SGHTA and FQGNSA. As DNA, the CDR3 is TGTGCCAGCAGCTCACGGGGGATTGTTACCGGGTACGAGCAGTACTTC. Amino acids: CASSSRGIVTGYEQYF.

This clonotype was detected once. V is TRBV10-3 and J is TRBJ2-7; D tentatively reads TRBD1 or TRBD2 (5 bases each). This CDR3 is built from 13 residues. V shed 5 bases and J shed 1 base, with 9 bases lying between them. Germline CDR1 ENHRY, CDR2 SYGVKD. The CDR3 region is CAISSGASYEQYF. As DNA, the CDR3 is TGTGCCATCAGTTCCGGGGCATCCTACGAGCAGTACTTC.

This clonotype has only a few counts. The CDR3 DNA reads as TGCGCCAGCAGCTTGTCAGGGTACGATGAGCAGTTCTTC. It yields the protein CASSLSGYDEQFF. The chain joins TRBV5-1 to TRBJ2-1; possibly TRBD1 for D (5 bases). Trimming pared 1 base from V and 8 bases from J, leaving 10 bases between. Per the germline V gene, CDR1 is SGHRS and CDR2 is YFSETQ. The CDR3 spans 13 residues.

This clonotype came up a few times. The chain uses TRBV7-9 and TRBJ2-7; a weak D match, TRBD2 (5 bases). The CDR3 extends over 14 amino acids. Trimming shortened V by 6 bases and J by 3 bases, and 15 bases separated the two germline ends. Per germline, CDR1 SEHNR and CDR2 FQNEAQ (reference sequence). The CDR3 DNA sequence: TGTGCCAGCAGTTGGACCGGCCGGGACTACGAGCAGTACTTC. Its translation: CASSWTGRDYEQYF.

A few counts support this clonotype. The gene calls are TRBV20-1 and TRBJ2-1; 8 nucleotides line up with TRBD1. CDR1 and CDR2 from the germline V gene are DFQATT and SNEGSKA (reference sequence). This CDR3 comprises 13 residues. The V and J ends lost 2 bases and 5 bases, in that order; junction bases with no gene match: 2. The CDR3 spells CSARSDRDNEQFF. CDR3 in DNA: TGCAGTGCTAGATCGGACAGGGACAATGAGCAGTTCTTC.

This clonotype came up a few times. V usage is TRBV27 and J usage is TRBJ2-1; TRBD2 matches at 8 bases. The trim removed 0 bases at V and 5 bases at J, leaving 12 bases unmatched. Germline V gene sequence: CDR1 MNHEY, CDR2 SMNVEV (reference sequence). This CDR3 has 18 amino acids. The CDR3 DNA reads as TGTGCCAGCAGTTTATCCTACTGGTCGGGGGGGCGACACAATGAGCAGTTCTTC. Its translation: CASSLSYWSGGRHNEQFF.

This clonotype has a handful of counts. This rearrangement joins TRBV29-1 to TRBJ2-1, with TRBD1 matching 8 bases. The germline gives CDR1 SQVTM, CDR2 ANQGSEA. The CDR3 is 18 residues long. The J segment lost 0 bases and the V segment lost 5 bases, leaving 15 bases of the junction unmatched. CDR3 in DNA: TGCAGCGTTCCCCGGGACAGGTCCCTTTCAGGCTCCTACAATGAGCAGTTCTTC. Protein product: CSVPRDRSLSGSYNEQFF.

Ten or more counts support this clonotype. The chain joins TRBV4-1 to TRBJ1-2; no clear D gene. CDR3 size: 13 residues. Germline-derived CDR1 and CDR2 are MGHRA and YSYEKL. Trimming took 4 bases from V and 4 from J, leaving 10 bases between them. The CDR3 region is CASSPSGPYGYTF. CDR3 coding DNA: TGCGCCAGCAGCCCATCTGGGCCCTATGGCTACACCTTC.

This clonotype has only a few counts. V gene TRBV19 combines with J gene TRBJ2-3; 12 bases are shared with TRBD2. The CDR3 loop spans 15 amino acids. Looked up from germline, CDR1 is LNHDA and CDR2 is SQIVND (reference sequence). CDR3 sequence reads: CAVYTSGGLTDTQYF. The CDR3 DNA reads as TGTGCTGTATATACTAGCGGGGGGTTGACAGATACGCAGTATTTT.

V gene TRBV5-1 combines with J gene TRBJ1-1; 7 nucleotides align to TRBD1. V shed 4 bases, J shed 10 bases, and the junction held 10 bases outside the gene matches. The germline V gene has CDR1 SGHRS and CDR2 YFSETQ. There are 13 residues in the CDR3. In nucleotides, the CDR3 is TGCGCCAGCAGCCCGGCACAGGGGTTAGGAGCTTTCTTT. Protein: CASSPAQGLGAFF.

This clonotype was seen many times. V gene TRBV7-9 combines with J gene TRBJ2-1; D is possibly TRBD1 or TRBD2 (6 bases each). The germline CDR1 and CDR2 sequences are SEHNR and FQNEAQ (reference sequence). This CDR3 contains 16 residues. V was clipped by 6 bases and J by 4 bases, with 19 bases between them. The CDR3 sequence is CASSDNRAGGYNEQFF. The DNA for the CDR3 is TGTGCCAGCAGTGACAACAGGGCTGGAGGGTACAATGAGCAGTTCTTC.

This chain joins TRBV5-4 and TRBJ2-2; a possible D gene is TRBD2 (7 bases). There are 13 residues in the CDR3. V was trimmed by 4 bases and J by 6 bases, leaving 10 bases between them. Germline V lookup: CDR1 SGHNT, CDR2 YYREEE (reference sequence). CDR3 DNA sequence: TGTGCCAGCAGCCGAGGGGGGGCCGGGGAGCTGTTTTTT. It codes for CASSRGGAGELFF.

This clonotype was counted a few times. The chain joins TRBV6-1 to TRBJ2-7, with TRBD2 identical over 7 bases. The V and J ends lost 4 bases and 0 bases, in that order; junction bases with no gene match: 18. Germline V gene sequence: CDR1 MNHNS, CDR2 SASEGT. The CDR3 loop spans 19 amino acids. CDR3 coding DNA: TGTGCCAGCAGTGTACGGGACTATTCTACCGAGTGGAGCTCCTACGAGCAGTACTTC. This encodes CASSVRDYSTEWSSYEQYF.

The sample holds a few counts of this clonotype. This rearrangement joins TRBV15 to TRBJ1-5, with 9 bases identical to TRBD1. V lost 5 bases, J lost 9 bases, and 8 bases stayed unmatched. Germline lookup yields CDR1 LNHNV and CDR2 YYDKDF (reference sequence). There are 14 residues in the CDR3. The CDR3 region is CATSPGTGSRPQHF. The CDR3 nucleotides are TGTGCCACCAGCCCTGGGACAGGGAGTAGGCCCCAGCATTTT.

The chain has TRBV4-1 and TRBJ2-3; the match to TRBD2 covers 13 bases. The germline V gene has CDR1 MGHRA and CDR2 YSYEKL. With 4 bases clipped from V and 6 bases from J, the junction kept 1 base outside the gene matches. This CDR3 has 14 residues. The CDR3 here is CASSRTSGGDTQYF. CDR3 nucleotide sequence: TGCGCCAGCAGCCGGACTAGCGGGGGTGATACGCAGTATTTT.

The chain employs TRBV4-3 and TRBJ2-3; D unresolved. The V end was cut by 0 bases, the J end by 2 bases, with 9 bases between. Germline V lookup: CDR1 LGHNA, CDR2 YSLEER. CDR3 length: 15 residues. The DNA for the CDR3 is TGCGCCAGCAGCCAAGAACGACGAGTCACAGATACGCAGTATTTT. Protein product: CASSQERRVTDTQYF.